This T cell receptor beta chain was captured by sequencing in a study of blood T cells in healthy people across ages. Findings and caveats of the study: CMV status of donors was not determined, possibly confounding expanded clonotype changes.

A J-beta primer mix and a sample-barcoded 5' primer were used in a second PCR of roughly 7 to 12 cycles. CDR3-containing paired-end reads numbered at least 2.5 million in each sample. TCRdb passed the 5' RACE reads through MiXCR, listing each CDR3 protein once. The sample includes hundreds of thousands of distinct CDR3 sequences, more than 25% of them seen just once. Each sample provided at least 5.5 micrograms of extracted total RNA. This clonotype was seen a few times. Its target is not known. The origin of this receptor is an elderly woman in good health. The source material was blood.

The CDR3 nucleotides are TGCAGTGCTAGAGGGGCAGGGCGTCAGCCCCAGCATTTT. It specifies CSARGAGRQPQHF. The chain links TRBV20-1 to TRBJ1-5, with D possibly TRBD1 on 5 matching bases. CDR1 and CDR2 (germline): DFQATT, SNEGSKA (reference sequence). The CDR3 spans 13 residues. Between the trimmed V and J ends, which lost 1 base and 6 bases, there was a span of 10 bases.